This T cell receptor beta chain is drawn from a study of Graves' ophthalmopathy and Graves' hyperthyroidism (dated by TCRdb to the late 2010s). Describing the broader study: Peripheral blood was collected at initial diagnosis, before any treatment. To tell Graves' ophthalmopathy apart from Graves' hyperthyroidism, and to predict which patients would progress to ophthalmopathy, the study relied on TCR beta repertoire signatures. In total, over 130 blood samples were TCR-sequenced: 40 to 45 ophthalmopathy, approximately 75 hyperthyroidism and about 17 hyperthyroidism-to-ophthalmopathy patients. To explore V-J signatures distinguishing ophthalmopathy from hyperthyroidism, a discovery set of about a hundred patients (around 44 ophthalmopathy, over 55 stable hyperthyroidism) was enrolled. For independent validation, a separate cohort was made up of 18 hyperthyroidism patients plus 17 patients who later progressed from hyperthyroidism to ophthalmopathy. In over 5 hyperthyroidism patients, the T-cell repertoire of thyroid tissue was compared with the T-cell repertoire of blood. Once sampling was done, hyperthyroidism patients were given methimazole at a starting dose of 30 mg daily, while ophthalmopathy patients were given high-dose intravenous methylprednisolone. The roughly 90 discovery patients were divided at random into training and test sets in a 7:3 ratio. Study-level results and caveats: The 13-signature model separated ophthalmopathy from stable hyperthyroidism with 85% to 90% sensitivity and about 81% specificity in cross-validation, and 80%/75% in the test set. In validation, the model predicted ophthalmopathy progression with more than 55% sensitivity and approximately 72% specificity; more than ten predicted patients were CT-confirmed with GO in a median of about 6.2 months. Among expanded thyroid clonotypes with frequency above 0.001, most also showed up in blood, which suggests that blood repertoires may reflect the thyroid immune response. No statistical method was used to predetermine the sample size, and group allocation was not hidden from the investigators.

The CDR3 contains 14 residues, cysteine and phenylalanine counted. Kept here is only the CDR3 DNA, which spans 42 bases and is read in frame from base 1. V sheds 0 bases and J sheds 3 bases, leaving 9 bases between their ends. CDR1 ENHRY and CDR2 SYGVKD are derived from the germline V gene. A patient counted as having stable hyperthyroidism if there was no progression to ophthalmopathy within 18 months of follow-up. Hyperthyroidism patients were newly diagnosed, with disease duration under 2 months, and aged 18 to 65 years. Patients were excluded if they had other autoimmune diseases, uncontrolled infections, pregnancy or lactation. Diagnosis relied on clinical symptoms, serum thyroxine, TRAb, thyroid ultrasound and orbital computed tomography. Using Ficoll-Paque density gradient centrifugation, PBMCs were isolated from about 9.4 ml of fresh peripheral blood. Trizol reagent was used to extract the total RNA, and its quality was then checked on an Agilent 2100 Bioanalyzer.

For repertoire sequencing, TCR beta CDR3 regions were amplified from RNA transcripts. HTBI primers and the Qiagen OneStep RT-PCR kit were used in a first-round RT-PCR, which was followed by a second-round multiplex PCR, size selection and purification. Libraries were sequenced paired-end with 100 bp reads on an Illumina HiSeq2000. As for the authors' bioinformatics: SOAPnuke was used for read processing, and reads with adapters, uncalled bases, a mean Phred below 15, or no exact constant-primer or identifier match were discarded. COPE v1.2.5 was used to merge high-quality paired reads. Unique nucleotide sequences were defined as clonotypes and aligned to IMGT TRB V, D and J references using MiTCR v1.1. Only V-J combinations with frequency above 0.0001 were analysed, covering around 99% of repertoires. For each V-J combination, a TCR clonal expansion and chaos score was defined as F50 clonal expansion divided by the chaos observed in the TCRdist matrix. Welch's t-statistics and random forest were used to reduce features to 13 V-J combinations, which were fed into a naive Bayes classifier. The Morisita-Horn index was used to measure how similar the thyroid and blood repertoires were. TCRdb itself trimmed the public reads at Q25 with fastp, ran MiXCR and retained productive beta chains. All rows with the same CDR3 protein become a single entry with the most common DNA and genes. What appears here as the V and J calls and clone size reflects TCRdb's work, not the paper's. Within this sample are approximately 380,000 distinct CDR3 sequences, with around a fifth of them counted one time only. Of the sample, 2.5% to 3.5% is held by the ten largest clones.

Ten or more counts support this clonotype. Its recognized antigen is unknown. No much larger clone exists at a distance of one base, and base qualities are not known. The sequence links TRBV10-3 to TRBJ2-7; the D gene is possibly TRBD1 or TRBD2, each agreeing over 5 bases. This TCR was recovered from a woman under 30 with stable Graves' hyperthyroidism. Donor details come from another sample of the same person, matched by shared clones. Source material: peripheral blood. The CDR3 amino acid sequence is: CAISESRGFYEQYF. The bases read TGTGCCATCAGTGAGTCGAGGGGCTTCTACGAGCAGTACTTC.